The T cell receptor beta chain under discussion was sequenced for a study of blood T cell repertoires in COVID-19. Background on the study: The United States, Italy and Spain were the sources of the acute and convalescent COVID-19 samples.

As handled by the study authors: The authors estimated nucleated cell counts from reference gene primer amplification. Some clones are missing from TCRdb's copy, which holds only in-frame ones; the method was immunoSEQ multiplex PCR. That table is the source of V, J and clone size, and D and trimming were worked out from the DNA. The profile covers about 100,000 clones, with around nine tenths appearing a single time and 1.7% taken by the ten largest. Per the germline V gene, CDR1 is SGHDN and CDR2 is FVKESK. With 0 bases removed from V and 6 bases from J, the gap between germline ends came to 14 bases. This CDR3 is 15 amino acids long.

The receptor comes from a man older than 75 with acute or convalescent COVID-19. This chain connects TRBV14 to TRBJ1-2; D ambiguous. The source material was peripheral blood. CDR3 in amino acids: CASSQDPAQSDGYTF. In DNA, the CDR3 is TGTGCCAGCAGCCAAGATCCGGCACAGTCCGATGGCTACACCTTC.